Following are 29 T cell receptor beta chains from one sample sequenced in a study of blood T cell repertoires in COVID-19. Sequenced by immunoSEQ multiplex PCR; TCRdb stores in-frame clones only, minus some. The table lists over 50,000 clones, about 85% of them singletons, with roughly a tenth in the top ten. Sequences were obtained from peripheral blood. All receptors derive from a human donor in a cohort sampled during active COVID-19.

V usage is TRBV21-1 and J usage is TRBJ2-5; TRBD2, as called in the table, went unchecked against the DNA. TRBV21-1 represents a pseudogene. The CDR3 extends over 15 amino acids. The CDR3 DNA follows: TGTGCCAGCAGCAAATTGGAGCTCCGGGAGGAGACCCAGTACTTC. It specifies CASSKLELREETQYF.

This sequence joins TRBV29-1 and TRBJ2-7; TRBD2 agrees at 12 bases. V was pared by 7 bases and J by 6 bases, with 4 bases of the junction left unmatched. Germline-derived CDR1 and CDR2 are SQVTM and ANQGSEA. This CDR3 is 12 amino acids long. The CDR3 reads CSGRLAGAEQYF. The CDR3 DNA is TGCAGCGGCCGACTAGCGGGAGCCGAGCAGTACTTC.

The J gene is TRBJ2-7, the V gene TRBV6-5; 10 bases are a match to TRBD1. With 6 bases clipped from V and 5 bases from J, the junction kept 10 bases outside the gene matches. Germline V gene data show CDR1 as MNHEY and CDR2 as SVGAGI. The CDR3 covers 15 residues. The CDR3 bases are TGTGCCAGCAGAACCTCCGGGACAGGGGACCACGAGCAGTACTTC. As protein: CASRTSGTGDHEQYF.

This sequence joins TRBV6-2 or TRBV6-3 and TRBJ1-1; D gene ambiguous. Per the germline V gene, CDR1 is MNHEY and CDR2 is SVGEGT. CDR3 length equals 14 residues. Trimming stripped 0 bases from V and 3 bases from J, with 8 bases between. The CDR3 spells CASSYSRLDTEAFF. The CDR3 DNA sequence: TGTGCCAGCAGTTACTCGAGACTGGACACTGAAGCTTTCTTT.

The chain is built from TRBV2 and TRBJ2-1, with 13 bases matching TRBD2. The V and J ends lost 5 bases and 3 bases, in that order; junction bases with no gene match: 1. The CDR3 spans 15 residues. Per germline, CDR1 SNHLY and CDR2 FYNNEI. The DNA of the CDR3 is TGTGCCAGCAGTTGGACTAGCGGGAGCTACAATGAGCAGTTCTTC. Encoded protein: CASSWTSGSYNEQFF. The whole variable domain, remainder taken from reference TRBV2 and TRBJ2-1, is EPEVTQTPSHQVTQMGQEVILRCVPISNHLYFYWYRQILGQKVEFLVSFYNNEISEKSEIFDDQFSVERPDGSNFTLKIRSTKLEDSAMYFCASSWTSGSYNEQFFGPGTRLTVL.

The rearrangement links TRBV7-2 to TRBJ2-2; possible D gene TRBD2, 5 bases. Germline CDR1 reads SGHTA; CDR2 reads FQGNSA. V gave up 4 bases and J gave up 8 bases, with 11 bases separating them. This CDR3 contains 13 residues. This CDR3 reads CASSSGVTGELFF. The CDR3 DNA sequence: TGTGCCAGCAGCTCCGGGGTGACGGGGGAGCTGTTTTTT. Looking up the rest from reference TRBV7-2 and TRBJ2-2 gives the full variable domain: GAGVSQSPSNKVTEKGKDVELRCDPISGHTALYWYRQSLGQGLEFLIYFQGNSAPDKSGLPSDRFSAERTGGSVSTLTIQRTQQEDSAVYLCASSSGVTGELFFGEGSRLTVL.

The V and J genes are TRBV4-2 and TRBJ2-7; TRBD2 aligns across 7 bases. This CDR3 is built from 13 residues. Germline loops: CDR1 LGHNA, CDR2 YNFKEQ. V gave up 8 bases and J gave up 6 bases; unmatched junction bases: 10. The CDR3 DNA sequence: TGTGCCAGCGGTCGGGCGGGAGCTGGCGAGCAGTACTTC. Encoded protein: CASGRAGAGEQYF.

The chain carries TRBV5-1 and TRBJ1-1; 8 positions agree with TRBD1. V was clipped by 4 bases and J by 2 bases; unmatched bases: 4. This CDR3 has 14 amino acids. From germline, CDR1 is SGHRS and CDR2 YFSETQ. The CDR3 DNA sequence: TGCGCCAGCAGCGCGGACAGGGTTAACACTGAAGCTTTCTTT. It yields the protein CASSADRVNTEAFF.

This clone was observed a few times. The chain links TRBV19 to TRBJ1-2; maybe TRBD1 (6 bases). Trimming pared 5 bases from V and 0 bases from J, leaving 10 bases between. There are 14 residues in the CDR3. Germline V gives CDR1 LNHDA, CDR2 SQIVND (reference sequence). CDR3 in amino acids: CASSGTTTNYGYTF. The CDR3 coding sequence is TGTGCCAGTAGTGGGACAACCACTAACTATGGCTACACCTTC. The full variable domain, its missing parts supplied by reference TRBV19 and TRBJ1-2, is DGGITQSPKYLFRKEGQNVTLSCEQNLNHDAMYWYRQDPGQGLRLIYYSQIVNDFQKGDIAEGYSVSREKKESFPLTVTSAQKNPTAFYLCASSGTTTNYGYTFGSGTRLTVV.

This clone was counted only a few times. The CDR3 DNA reads as TGCGCCAGCAGCTTATTTGTCCCGGGACAAGACTACGAGCAGTACTTC. Its translation: CASSLFVPGQDYEQYF. The rearrangement links TRBV5-1 to TRBJ2-7, with TRBD1 as a possible D gene (6 bases). The CDR3 covers 16 residues. CDR1 and CDR2 (germline): SGHRS, YFSETQ. V was shortened by 2 bases and J by 3 bases, with 18 bases between the two germline ends.

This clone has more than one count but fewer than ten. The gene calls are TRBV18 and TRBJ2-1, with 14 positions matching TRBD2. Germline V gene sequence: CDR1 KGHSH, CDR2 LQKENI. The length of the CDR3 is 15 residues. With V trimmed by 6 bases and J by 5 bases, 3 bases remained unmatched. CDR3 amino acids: CASSVGLAGDNEQFF. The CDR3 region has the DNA TGTGCCAGCTCCGTGGGACTAGCGGGAGACAATGAGCAGTTCTTC.

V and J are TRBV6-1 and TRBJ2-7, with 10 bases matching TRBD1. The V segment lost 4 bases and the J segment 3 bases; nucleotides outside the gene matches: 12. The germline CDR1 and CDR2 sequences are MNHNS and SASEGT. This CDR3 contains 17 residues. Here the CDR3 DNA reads TGTGCCAGCAGTGCGGACAGGGGGTCCCCTCTTATCTACGAGCAGTACTTC. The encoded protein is CASSADRGSPLIYEQYF.

The CDR3 DNA reads as TGTGCCAGCAGTTTTCTCGGGGGACAGGGAATCTACGAGCAGTACTTC. This codes for CASSFLGGQGIYEQYF. The chain couples TRBV27 to TRBJ2-7; 9 nucleotides agree with TRBD1. V lost 3 bases to trimming and J lost 3 bases; unmatched junction nucleotides: 9. The CDR3 is 16 residues long. Looked up from germline, CDR1 is MNHEY and CDR2 is SMNVEV (reference sequence).

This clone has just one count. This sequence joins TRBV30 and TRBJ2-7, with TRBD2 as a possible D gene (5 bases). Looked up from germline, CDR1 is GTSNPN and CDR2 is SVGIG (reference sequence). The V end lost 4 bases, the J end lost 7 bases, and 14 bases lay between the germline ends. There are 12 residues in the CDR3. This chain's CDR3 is CAWTPGRGEQYF. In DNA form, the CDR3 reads TGTGCCTGGACCCCGGGCCGGGGTGAGCAGTACTTC.

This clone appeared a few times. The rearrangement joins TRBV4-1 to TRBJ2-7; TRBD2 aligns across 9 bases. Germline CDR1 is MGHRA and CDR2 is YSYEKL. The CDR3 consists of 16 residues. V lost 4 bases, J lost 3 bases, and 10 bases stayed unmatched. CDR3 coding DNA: TGCGCCAGCAGCCGCCCACGCCTAGCGGGATACTACGAGCAGTACTTC. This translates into CASSRPRLAGYYEQYF.

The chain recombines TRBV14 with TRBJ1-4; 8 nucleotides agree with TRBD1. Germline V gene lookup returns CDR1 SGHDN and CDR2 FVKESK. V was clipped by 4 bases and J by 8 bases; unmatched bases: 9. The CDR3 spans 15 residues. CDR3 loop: CASSPTGAGYEKLFF. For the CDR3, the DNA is TGTGCCAGCAGCCCGACAGGGGCCGGTTACGAAAAACTGTTTTTT. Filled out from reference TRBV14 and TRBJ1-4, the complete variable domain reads EAGVTQFPSHSVIEKGQTVTLRCDPISGHDNLYWYRRVMGKEIKFLLHFVKESKQDESGMPNNRFLAERTGGTYSTLKVQPAELEDSGVYFCASSPTGAGYEKLFFGSGTQLSVL.

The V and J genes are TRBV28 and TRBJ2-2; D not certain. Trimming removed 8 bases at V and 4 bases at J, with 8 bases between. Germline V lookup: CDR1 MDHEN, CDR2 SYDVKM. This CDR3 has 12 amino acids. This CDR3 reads CASLHSTGELFF. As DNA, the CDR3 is TGTGCCAGCCTTCATAGCACCGGGGAGCTGTTTTTT.

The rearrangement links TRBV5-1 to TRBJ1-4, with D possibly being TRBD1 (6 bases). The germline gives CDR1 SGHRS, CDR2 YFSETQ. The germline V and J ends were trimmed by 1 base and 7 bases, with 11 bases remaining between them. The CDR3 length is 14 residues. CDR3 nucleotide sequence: TGCGCCAGCAGCTTGACAGGGAGAGGTGAAAAACTGTTTTTT. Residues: CASSLTGRGEKLFF.

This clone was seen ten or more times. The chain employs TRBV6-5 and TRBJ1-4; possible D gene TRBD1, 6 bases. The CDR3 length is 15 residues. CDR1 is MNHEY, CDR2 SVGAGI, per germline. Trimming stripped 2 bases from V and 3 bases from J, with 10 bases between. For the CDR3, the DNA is TGTGCCAGCAGTTACGGGGGGGGCTCTAATGAAAAACTGTTTTTT. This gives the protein CASSYGGGSNEKLFF.

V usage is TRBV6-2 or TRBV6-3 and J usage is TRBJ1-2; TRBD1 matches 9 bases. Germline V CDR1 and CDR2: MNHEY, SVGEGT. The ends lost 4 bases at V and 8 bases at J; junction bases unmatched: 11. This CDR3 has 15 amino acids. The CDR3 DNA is TGTGCCAGCAGTTTCCCCCCCGGGACAGGGAGCGGCTACACCTTC. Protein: CASSFPPGTGSGYTF.

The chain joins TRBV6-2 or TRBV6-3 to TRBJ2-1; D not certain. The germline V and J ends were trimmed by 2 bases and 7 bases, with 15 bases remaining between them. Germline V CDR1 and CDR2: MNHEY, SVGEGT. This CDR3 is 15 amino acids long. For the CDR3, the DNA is TGTGCCAGCAGTTACGTAGCTAGTAGTTGGAATGAGCAGTTCTTC. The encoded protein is CASSYVASSWNEQFF.

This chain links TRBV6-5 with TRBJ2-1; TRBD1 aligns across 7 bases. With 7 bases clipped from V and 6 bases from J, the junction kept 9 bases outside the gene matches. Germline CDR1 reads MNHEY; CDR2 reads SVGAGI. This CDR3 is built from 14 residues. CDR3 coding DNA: TGTGCCAGCACCCGACAGGGTTTCTCCAATGAGCAGTTCTTC. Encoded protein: CASTRQGFSNEQFF.

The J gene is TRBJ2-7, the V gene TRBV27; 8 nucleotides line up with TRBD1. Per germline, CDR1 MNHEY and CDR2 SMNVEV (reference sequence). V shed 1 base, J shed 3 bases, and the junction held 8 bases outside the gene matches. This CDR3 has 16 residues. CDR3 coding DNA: TGTGCCAGCAGTTTATACGGGCGGACAGGGAACTACGAGCAGTACTTC. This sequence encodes CASSLYGRTGNYEQYF.

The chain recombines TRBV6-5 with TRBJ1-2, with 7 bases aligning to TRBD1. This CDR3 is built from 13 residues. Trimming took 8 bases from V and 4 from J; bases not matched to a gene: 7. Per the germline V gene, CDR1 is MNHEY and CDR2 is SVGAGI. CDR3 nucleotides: TGTGCCAGCTACTTACAGGGGACCTATGGCTACACCTTC. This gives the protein CASYLQGTYGYTF.

CDR3 in DNA: TGTGCCAGCAATGGACAGGGGAGGTACGAGCAGTACTTC. It encodes CASNGQGRYEQYF. This rearrangement joins TRBV25-1 to TRBJ2-7, with 9 bases aligning to TRBD1. The CDR3 totals 13 residues. Germline V lookup: CDR1 MGHDK, CDR2 SYGVNS. J was trimmed by 4 bases and V by 7 bases; bases with no gene match: 5.

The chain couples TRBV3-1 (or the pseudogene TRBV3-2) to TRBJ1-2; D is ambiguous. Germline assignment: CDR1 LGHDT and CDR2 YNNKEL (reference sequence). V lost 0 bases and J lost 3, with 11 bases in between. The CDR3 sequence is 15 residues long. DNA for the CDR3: TGTGCCAGCAGCCAAGAGTTGGGCAGAGACTATGGCTACACCTTC. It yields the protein CASSQELGRDYGYTF.

Written as DNA, the CDR3 is TGTGCCAGTACCCCGGGGGGGGAGAGGACCGGGGAGCTGTTTTTT. Residues: CASTPGGERTGELFF. This chain links TRBV19 with TRBJ2-2, with 8 bases identical to TRBD2. The CDR3 length is 15 residues. J gave up 5 bases and V 7 bases, and 9 bases lay outside the gene matches. Germline CDR1 LNHDA, CDR2 SQIVND (reference sequence).

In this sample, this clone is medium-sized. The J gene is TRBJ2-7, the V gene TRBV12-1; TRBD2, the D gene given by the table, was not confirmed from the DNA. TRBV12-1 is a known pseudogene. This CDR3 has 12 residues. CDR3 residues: CARVGVGYEQYF. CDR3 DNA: TGTGCAAGGGTGGGAGTGGGGTACGAGCAGTACTTC.

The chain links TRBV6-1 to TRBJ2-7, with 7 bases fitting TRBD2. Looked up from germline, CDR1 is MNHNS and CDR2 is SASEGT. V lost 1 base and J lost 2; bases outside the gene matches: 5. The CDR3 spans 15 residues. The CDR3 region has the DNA TGTGCCAGCAGTGAAGGACCAGGGAGGGCCTACGAGCAGTACTTC. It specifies CASSEGPGRAYEQYF.